This T cell receptor beta chain was captured in a study of cytomegalovirus exposure and HLA in healthy donors. Study at large: Counted in an early data release were 85 million or so unique TCRs from HLA-typed donors.

Study-level points and caveats: At a 0.05 false discovery rate, a later analysis found approximately 17,000 TCR beta sequences to be associated with HLA alleles. Sequencing likely produced, as an artifact, a cluster of highly shared sequence variants.

On this clone: The antigen is not known.

PCR was performed using 60 Vbeta and 13 Jbeta primers. Repertoires were generated with immunoSEQ multiplex PCR, while TCRdb's copy carries only in-frame clones and drops some. The sample lists roughly 140,000 clones; around 72% were seen once. This sequence was found in a man between 40 and 49 years old in good health and CMV-seronegative. Material for sequencing was PBMCs.

The CDR3 coding sequence is TGTGCCAGCAGCTTCGGGACAGGTAACACTGAAGCTTTCTTT. The encoded protein is CASSFGTGNTEAFF. The chain carries TRBV7-3 and TRBJ1-1; 8 bases map to TRBD1. The CDR3 covers 14 residues. V was pared by 3 bases and J by 2 bases, with 2 bases of the junction left unmatched. Germline CDR1 SGHTA, CDR2 FQGTGA. The full variable domain, rest sourced from reference TRBV7-3 and TRBJ1-1, is GAGVSQTPSNKVTEKGKYVELRCDPISGHTALYWYRQSLGQGPEFLIYFQGTGAADDSGLPNDRFFAVRPEGSVSTLKIQRTERGDSAVYLCASSFGTGNTEAFFGQGTRLTVV.